These 14 T cell receptor beta chains share one sample of origin, sequenced in a study of Ad26.COV2.S vaccination and SARS-CoV-2 variants. TCRdb's copy holds only in-frame clones and misses some; the assay was immunoSEQ multiplex PCR. The table includes 410,000 or so clones, around 90% detected once. Noted treatment: around 19 received Ad26.COV2.S at low or high dose, single or two shots; about 5 received placebo; per-sample allocation not given. Sampling occurred on day 63 after the first vaccine or placebo injection. The material sequenced was peripheral blood, taken in a trial of Ad26.COV2.S vaccine versus placebo. The source is a person between 18 and 59 years old who received the Ad26.COV2.S COVID-19 vaccine or a placebo.

This clone occurred once. J is TRBJ2-5 and V is TRBV7-8; TRBD2 is a possible D gene (6 bases). CDR1 is SGHVS and CDR2 is FQNEAQ in the germline V gene. The CDR3 spans 15 residues. The V gene lost 8 bases and the J gene lost 3 bases, with 19 bases spanning the gap. This CDR3 is CASCSTSILKETQYF. The CDR3, as DNA: TGTGCCAGCTGTTCTACTAGCATATTGAAAGAGACCCAGTACTTC.

This chain joins TRBV19 and TRBJ1-6; D may be TRBD1 (5 bases). The ends were cut back, 5 bases at V and 0 bases at J, with 14 bases in the middle. The CDR3 consists of 17 residues. Germline V gene data show CDR1 as LNHDA and CDR2 as SQIVND (reference sequence). CDR3 sequence (DNA): TGTGCCAGTAGTTCGGGACTCCAGAGCTCCTATAATTCACCCCTCCACTTT. Translated, it gives CASSSGLQSSYNSPLHF.

This clone was seen once. The chain has TRBV5-4 and TRBJ1-1; a weak D match, TRBD1 (5 bases). The CDR3 totals 16 residues. V shed 0 bases and J shed 1 base, with 13 bases lying between them. Germline CDR1 is SGHNT and CDR2 is YYREEE (reference sequence). The CDR3 sequence is CASSLGWGTQNTEAFF. In DNA, the CDR3 is TGTGCCAGCAGCTTGGGGTGGGGCACCCAGAACACTGAAGCTTTCTTT.

CDR3 DNA: TGCGCCAGCAGTGGGCGGACAGGCCCAGATACGCAGTATTTT. Residues: CASSGRTGPDTQYF. This chain links TRBV10-1 with TRBJ2-3; 7 bases fit TRBD1. J was trimmed by 4 bases and V by 4 bases; bases with no gene match: 5. There are 14 residues in the CDR3. In germline, CDR1 is WNHNN, CDR2 SYGVQD (reference sequence).

In the case of this clone: One end of the junction does not line up with germline, which may come from a read error. The chain joins TRBV10-1 to TRBJ1-1, with 7 positions matching TRBD1. The CDR3 contains 15 residues. In germline, CDR1 is WNHNN, CDR2 SYGVQD (reference sequence). The CDR3 nucleotides are TGCGCCAGCGGTGACGTGAGAGGGGGCGAGGCAGGAGCTTTCTTT. It translates to CASGDVRGGEAGAFF.

This clone has only one observation. The J gene is TRBJ1-5, the V gene TRBV30, with 8 positions matching TRBD1. Germline values: CDR1 GTSNPN, CDR2 SVGIG (reference sequence). The CDR3 extends over 16 amino acids. With V trimmed by 2 bases and J by 0 bases, 6 bases remained unmatched. The CDR3 is CAWSPTGQGSNQPQHF. The DNA for the CDR3 is TGTGCCTGGAGTCCCACTGGACAGGGTAGCAATCAGCCCCAGCATTTT.

V gene TRBV11-3 combines with J gene TRBJ1-4; unclear D gene. The V gene's germline CDR1 is SGHNT and CDR2 YENEEA. CDR3 length: 15 amino acids. The V end was cut by 4 bases, the J end by 7 bases, with 16 bases between. Here the CDR3 DNA reads TGTGCCAGCAGCTCCGGGTCTGGTATGGGTGAAAAACTGTTTTTT. Protein sequence: CASSSGSGMGEKLFF.

The rearrangement uses TRBV2 and TRBJ2-7; D call uncertain. There are 15 residues in the CDR3. The V and J ends lost 6 bases and 4 bases respectively, with 19 bases between them. Germline CDR1 and CDR2: SNHLY and FYNNEI. The CDR3 reads CASSVSRAPGYEQYF. CDR3 in DNA: TGTGCCAGCAGCGTAAGTCGGGCACCCGGGTACGAGCAGTACTTC.

The V call is TRBV12-3 or TRBV12-4, the J call TRBJ1-5; D unresolved. The CDR3 has 12 amino acids. The V end lost 5 bases, the J end lost 3 bases, and 5 bases lay between the germline ends. In nucleotides, the CDR3 is TGTGCCAGCAGTGAATACAATCAGCCCCAGCATTTT. Protein sequence: CASSEYNQPQHF.

The chain is built from TRBV18 and TRBJ1-1; D gene ambiguous. The germline CDR1 and CDR2 sequences are KGHSH and LQKENI. The CDR3 is made up of 15 amino acids. V lost 3 bases to trimming and J lost 1 base, with 12 bases between them. The chain's CDR3 is CASSPPDRGNTEAFF. CDR3 DNA sequence: TGTGCCAGCTCACCTCCGGACCGGGGGAACACTGAAGCTTTCTTT.

J is TRBJ2-7 and V is TRBV27; maybe TRBD1 (5 bases). The germline V and J ends were trimmed by 6 bases and 5 bases, with 23 bases remaining between them. The CDR3 length is 16 residues. Germline assignment: CDR1 MNHEY and CDR2 SMNVEV (reference sequence). The CDR3: CASSPQTDSVPDEQYF. Written as DNA, the CDR3 is TGTGCCAGCAGCCCCCAGACCGACAGTGTCCCGGACGAGCAGTACTTC.

The chain has TRBV3-1 (or the pseudogene TRBV3-2) and TRBJ1-1; D unresolved. There are 18 residues in the CDR3. V dropped 1 base and J dropped 4 bases, with 22 bases sitting between them. Germline CDR1 is LGHDT and CDR2 is YNNKEL (reference sequence). The CDR3, as DNA: TGTGCCAGCAGCCAAGTCTTAGTCGAGGCTACCCCGGGCACTGAAGCTTTCTTT. Its translation: CASSQVLVEATPGTEAFF.

The chain couples TRBV19 to TRBJ2-3, with TRBD1 as a possible D gene (7 bases). The ends were cut back, 5 bases at V and 3 bases at J, with 18 bases in the middle. This CDR3 has 16 amino acids. CDR1 is LNHDA and CDR2 is SQIVND in the germline V gene (reference sequence). The CDR3 DNA reads as TGTGCCAGTAGTCCTTGGACAGGTGGGAGGACAGATACGCAGTATTTT. It is translated as CASSPWTGGRTDTQYF.

The chain uses TRBV18 and TRBJ2-3; 7 bases fit TRBD2. Germline V gene lookup returns CDR1 KGHSH and CDR2 LQKENI. CDR3 length: 16 amino acids. Germline trimming cut 3 bases from V and 1 base from J; bases unmatched to any gene: 7. CDR3 in DNA: TGTGCCAGCTCACCGAGGCGGGAGAAGGGCACAGATACGCAGTATTTT. Encoded protein: CASSPRREKGTDTQYF.